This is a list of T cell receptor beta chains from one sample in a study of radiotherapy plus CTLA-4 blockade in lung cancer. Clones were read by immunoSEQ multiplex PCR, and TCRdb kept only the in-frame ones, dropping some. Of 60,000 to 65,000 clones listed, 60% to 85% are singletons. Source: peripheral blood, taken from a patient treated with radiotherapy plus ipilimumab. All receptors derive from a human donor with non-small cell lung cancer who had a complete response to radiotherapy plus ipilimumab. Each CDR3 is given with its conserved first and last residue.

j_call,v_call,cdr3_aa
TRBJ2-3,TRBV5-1,CASSLSSSGGGPDTQYF
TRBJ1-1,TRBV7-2,CASSLGQGTEAFF
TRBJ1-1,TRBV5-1,CASSWTGGTEAFF
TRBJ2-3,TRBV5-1,CASSLGGTDTQYF
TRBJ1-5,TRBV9,CASSLGTATGQPQHF
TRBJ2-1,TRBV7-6,CASSTVSGVSYNEQFF
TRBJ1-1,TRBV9,CASSVEGTGGPEAFF
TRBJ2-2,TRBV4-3,CASSQGGQGRPGELFF
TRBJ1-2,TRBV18,CASSPTYGYTF
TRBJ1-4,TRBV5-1,CASSLGQGATNEKLFF
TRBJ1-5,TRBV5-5,CASSFQGNQPQHF
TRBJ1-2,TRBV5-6,CASSLGRHPKTYGYTF
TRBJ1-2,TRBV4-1,CASSQGTNFNYGYTF
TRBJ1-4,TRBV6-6,CASSPGQAEKLFF
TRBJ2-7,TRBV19,CASSVGTPTPSYEQYF
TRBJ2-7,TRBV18,CASSSLDSLIVYEQYF
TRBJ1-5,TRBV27,CASSPRWTATNQPQHF
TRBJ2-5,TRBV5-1,CASSVTGGQETQYF
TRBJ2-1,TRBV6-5,CATRSGLNFNEQFF
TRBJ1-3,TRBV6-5,CASSSGQPGNTIYF
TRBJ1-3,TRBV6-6,CASRTNTGSGNTIYF
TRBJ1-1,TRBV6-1,CASGTGFYRTEAFF
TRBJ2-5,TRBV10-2,CASLMWEGALGLAGSQETQYF
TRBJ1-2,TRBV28,CASGVPNYGYTF
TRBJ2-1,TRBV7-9,CASTRLAGEYNEQFF
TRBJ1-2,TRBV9,CASSVAIQPYGYTF
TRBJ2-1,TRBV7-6,CASSLVGTSGSRGLYNEQFF
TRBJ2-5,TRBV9,CASSAQGGPNQETQYF
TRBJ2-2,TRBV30,CAWNFGWPDTGELFF
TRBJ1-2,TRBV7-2,CASTPRTIDRYTF
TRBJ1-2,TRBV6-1,CASSENDLLGLGGYTF
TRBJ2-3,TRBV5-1,CASRAGQDSTDTQYF
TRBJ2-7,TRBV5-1,CASSGNPTGTANEQYF
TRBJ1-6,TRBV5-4,CASSKGGEVYNSPLHF